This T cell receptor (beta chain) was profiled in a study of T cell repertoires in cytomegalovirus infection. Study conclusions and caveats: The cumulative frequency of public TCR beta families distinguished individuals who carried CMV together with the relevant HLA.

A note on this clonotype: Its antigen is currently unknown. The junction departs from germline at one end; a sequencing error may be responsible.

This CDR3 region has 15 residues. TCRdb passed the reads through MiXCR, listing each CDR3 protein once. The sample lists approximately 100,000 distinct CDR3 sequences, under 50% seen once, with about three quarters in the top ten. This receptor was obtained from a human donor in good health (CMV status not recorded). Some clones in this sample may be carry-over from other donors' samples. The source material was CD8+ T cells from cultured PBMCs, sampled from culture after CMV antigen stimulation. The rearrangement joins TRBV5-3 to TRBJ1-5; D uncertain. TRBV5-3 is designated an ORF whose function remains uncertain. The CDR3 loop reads CASSLWPSSNQPQHF. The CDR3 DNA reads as TGTGCCAGCAGCTTGTGGCCGAGTAGCAATCAGCCCCAGCATTTT.